The 25 T cell receptor beta chains presented below share a single source sample, sequenced in a study of cytotoxic CD8 clonotypes in ibrutinib-treated CLL. Sequenced by immunoSEQ multiplex PCR; TCRdb stores in-frame clones only, minus some. The sample consists of around 26,000 clones, approximately 71% of them appearing once. The sequenced sample was PBMCs, obtained after 12 months of ibrutinib treatment. The receptors here all came from a human donor with chronic lymphocytic leukemia.

The chain couples TRBV27 to TRBJ2-3, with 7 bases that match TRBD1. The CDR3 has 15 amino acids. CDR1 and CDR2 (germline): MNHEY, SMNVEV (reference sequence). J gave up 2 bases and V 3 bases, and 5 bases lay outside the gene matches. Here the CDR3 reads CASSFYRGPTDTQYF. The CDR3 nucleotides read TGTGCCAGCAGTTTTTATAGGGGGCCCACAGATACGCAGTATTTT.

This clone was picked up one time. The chain joins TRBV6-1 to TRBJ2-7; D is uncertain. The CDR3 extends over 13 amino acids. CDR1 and CDR2 (germline): MNHNS, SASEGT. V was shortened by 2 bases and J by 6 bases, with 11 bases between the two germline ends. The CDR3 DNA is TGTGCCAGCAGTGAACGGACCGTGGGCGAGCAGTACTTC. Its translation is CASSERTVGEQYF.

This clone was detected a few times. This chain connects TRBV5-1 to TRBJ2-2; D unclear. Germline V gene sequence: CDR1 SGHRS, CDR2 YFSETQ. This CDR3 has 17 amino acids. The V and J ends lost 3 bases and 2 bases respectively, with 17 bases between them. CDR3 residues: CASSSPASGSNTGELFF. CDR3 bases: TGCGCCAGCAGCTCTCCGGCGTCCGGTAGCAACACCGGGGAGCTGTTTTTT.

The CDR3 is CASIGHAANTQYF. The CDR3 nucleotides read TGTGCCAGTATTGGACACGCCGCCAATACGCAGTATTTT. The chain combines TRBV19 with TRBJ2-3, with D perhaps TRBD1 (5 bases). Trimming stripped 7 bases from V and 7 bases from J, with 15 bases between. This CDR3 is built from 13 residues. The germline V gene has CDR1 LNHDA and CDR2 SQIVND (reference sequence).

The chain has TRBV7-2 and TRBJ1-2; D not resolved. Trimming pared 6 bases from V and 1 base from J, leaving 9 bases between. The CDR3 sequence is 13 residues long. Germline lookup yields CDR1 SGHTA and CDR2 FQGNSA. CDR3 nucleotides: TGTGCCAGCAGTTCACAGCTTAACTATGGCTACACCTTC. Amino acid sequence: CASSSQLNYGYTF.

J is TRBJ1-2 and V is TRBV27, with 9 bases fitting TRBD1. Germline CDR1 MNHEY, CDR2 SMNVEV (reference sequence). Losses at the gene ends were 8 bases for V and 4 bases for J; bases not matched to a gene: 8. The CDR3 sequence is 14 residues long. CDR3 loop: CASAPLTGGYGYTF. CDR3 sequence (DNA): TGTGCCAGCGCCCCCCTGACAGGGGGCTATGGCTACACCTTC.

This clone has a count of ten or more. V and J are TRBV9 and TRBJ2-5, with D uncertain. Trimming removed 0 bases from V and 2 bases from J, with 8 bases in between. The CDR3 extends over 14 amino acids. Germline lookup yields CDR1 SGDLS and CDR2 YYNGEE. CDR3 loop: CASSVGSLQETQYF. Written as DNA, the CDR3 is TGTGCCAGCAGCGTAGGGTCACTTCAAGAGACCCAGTACTTC.

This clone came up many times. The V and J genes are TRBV19 and TRBJ2-2, with unresolved D. The germline gives CDR1 LNHDA, CDR2 SQIVND (reference sequence). The CDR3 loop spans 15 amino acids. Trimming took 5 bases from V and 4 from J, leaving 14 bases between them. CDR3 sequence: CASSSRVAPTGELFF. CDR3 DNA sequence: TGTGCCAGTAGTTCCCGTGTGGCGCCCACCGGGGAGCTGTTTTTT.

The V call is TRBV6-5, the J call TRBJ1-5; 9 bases fit TRBD1. Germline V gene lookup returns CDR1 MNHEY and CDR2 SVGAGI. J lost 1 base, V lost 7 bases, and 5 bases had no gene match. The CDR3 is 15 amino acids. Written as DNA, the CDR3 is TGTGCCAGCAAGCCGGGACAGGGCAGCAATCAGCCCCAGCATTTT. It specifies CASKPGQGSNQPQHF.

The chain links TRBV2 to TRBJ1-3; D gene ambiguous. Trimming stripped 7 bases from V and 4 bases from J, with 8 bases between. Germline V CDR1 and CDR2: SNHLY, FYNNEI. The CDR3 consists of 12 residues. The CDR3 spells CASKNSGNTIYF. The CDR3, as DNA: TGTGCCAGCAAGAATTCCGGAAACACCATATATTTT. The full variable domain, its missing parts supplied by reference TRBV2 and TRBJ1-3, is EPEVTQTPSHQVTQMGQEVILRCVPISNHLYFYWYRQILGQKVEFLVSFYNNEISEKSEIFDDQFSVERPDGSNFTLKIRSTKLEDSAMYFCASKNSGNTIYFGEGSWLTVV.

The rearrangement joins TRBV7-2 to TRBJ2-2; D call uncertain. The CDR3 has 16 residues. Germline CDR1 reads SGHTA; CDR2 reads FQGNSA. Trimming shortened V by 5 bases and J by 7 bases, and 20 bases separated the two germline ends. The CDR3 DNA follows: TGTGCCAGCAGCCCCAGACACATCCGAAACCGCGGGGAGCTGTTTTTT. This encodes CASSPRHIRNRGELFF.

This chain uses TRBV6-1 with TRBJ2-4; D is possibly TRBD1 or TRBD2 (6 bases each). CDR3 size: 17 residues. Germline values: CDR1 MNHNS, CDR2 SASEGT. V shed 0 bases and J shed 8 bases, with 20 bases lying between them. The CDR3 sequence is CASSEARWQGWGDIQYF. CDR3 nucleotide sequence: TGTGCCAGCAGTGAAGCGCGCTGGCAGGGGTGGGGGGACATTCAGTACTTC.

The chain employs TRBV6-5 and TRBJ1-2; possibly TRBD1 for D (6 bases). Germline V gene data show CDR1 as MNHEY and CDR2 as SVGAGI. Trimming removed 2 bases at V and 7 bases at J, with 17 bases between. CDR3 length equals 15 residues. CDR3 protein: CASSYEDSVTSGYTF. The CDR3 bases are TGTGCCAGCAGTTACGAGGACAGCGTAACTTCTGGCTACACCTTC.

The chain couples TRBV6-6 to TRBJ1-5; no definite D call. Germline lookup yields CDR1 MNHNY and CDR2 SVGAGI (reference sequence). The V gene lost 7 bases and the J gene lost 2 bases, with 9 bases spanning the gap. The CDR3 is made up of 13 amino acids. In DNA form, the CDR3 reads TGTGCCAGCATATCCCAGGGCAATCAGCCCCAGCATTTT. It yields the protein CASISQGNQPQHF.

This clone was seen a single time. The chain couples TRBV7-2 to TRBJ2-7; D is ambiguous. Germline CDR1 reads SGHTA; CDR2 reads FQGNSA. The CDR3 totals 12 residues. V was shortened by 4 bases and J by 0 bases, with 4 bases between the two germline ends. CDR3 loop: CASSSNSYEQYF. The CDR3 DNA reads TGTGCCAGCAGCTCCAACTCCTACGAGCAGTACTTC.

This chain uses TRBV4-1 with TRBJ1-2; TRBD1 might be the D (5 bases). CDR1 and CDR2 (germline): MGHRA, YSYEKL. The V end was cut by 0 bases, the J end by 4 bases, with 12 bases between. There are 15 residues in the CDR3. The CDR3 sequence: CASSQDTRVTYGYTF. DNA for the CDR3: TGCGCCAGCAGCCAAGATACCAGGGTTACCTATGGCTACACCTTC.

This CDR3 reads CAISVLPIQNTGELFF. In DNA, the CDR3 is TGTGCCATCAGTGTCCTCCCAATCCAGAACACCGGGGAGCTGTTTTTT. This rearrangement joins TRBV10-3 to TRBJ2-2; unclear D gene. With 4 bases removed from V and 1 base from J, the gap between germline ends came to 13 bases. Germline V gene sequence: CDR1 ENHRY, CDR2 SYGVKD. This CDR3 spans 16 amino acids.

The CDR3: CASSLIAGVTDTQYF. CDR3 DNA sequence: TGTGCCAGCAGTTTAATAGCGGGGGTCACAGATACGCAGTATTTT. This rearrangement joins TRBV27 to TRBJ2-3, with TRBD2 matching 9 bases. With 2 bases clipped from V and 2 bases from J, the junction kept 2 bases outside the gene matches. The CDR3 spans 15 residues. In germline, CDR1 is MNHEY, CDR2 SMNVEV (reference sequence).

A few counts support this clone. The chain couples TRBV5-4 to TRBJ2-5; 13 nucleotides match TRBD2. Germline V lookup: CDR1 SGHNT, CDR2 YYREEE (reference sequence). The V and J ends lost 4 bases and 1 base, in that order; junction bases with no gene match: 7. CDR3 length equals 17 residues. CDR3 amino acids: CASSPPGLAGSQETQYF. CDR3 coding DNA: TGTGCCAGCAGCCCGCCGGGACTAGCGGGGAGCCAAGAGACCCAGTACTTC.

V and J are TRBV29-1 and TRBJ1-1, with D unresolved. V lost 6 bases and J lost 12, with 14 bases in between. This CDR3 has 10 amino acids. Per germline, CDR1 SQVTM and CDR2 ANQGSEA. This chain's CDR3 is CSVRVPPSFF. As DNA, the CDR3 is TGCAGCGTGAGGGTCCCCCCGTCTTTCTTT.

The chain employs TRBV6-4 and TRBJ2-1; 8 bases fit TRBD1. Trimming at V came to 5 bases and at J to 2 bases, leaving 5 bases not matched to a gene. Germline CDR1 and CDR2: MRHNA and SNTAGT. CDR3 length: 15 residues. This CDR3 reads CASSPGTGTYNEQFF. DNA of the CDR3: TGTGCCAGCAGTCCCGGGACAGGAACCTACAATGAGCAGTTCTTC.

The V call is TRBV10-1, the J call TRBJ2-2; TRBD2 might be the D (5 bases). The CDR3 spans 15 residues. Looked up from germline, CDR1 is WNHNN and CDR2 is SYGVQD (reference sequence). Trimming pared 3 bases from V and 1 base from J, leaving 9 bases between. The DNA for the CDR3 is TGCGCCAGCAGTGACAGCGGAGAGAACACCGGGGAGCTGTTTTTT. This gives the protein CASSDSGENTGELFF.

The genes are TRBV9 and TRBJ1-2; D is ambiguous. V was clipped by 0 bases and J by 3 bases, with 6 bases between them. The CDR3 spans 13 residues. CDR1 is SGDLS and CDR2 is YYNGEE in the germline V gene. CDR3 in amino acids: CASSVEADYGYTF. CDR3 bases: TGTGCCAGCAGCGTAGAGGCGGACTATGGCTACACCTTC.

This chain uses TRBV30 with TRBJ1-6, with D possibly TRBD1 on 6 matching bases. CDR1 and CDR2 (germline): GTSNPN, SVGIG (reference sequence). The V end lost 3 bases, the J end lost 6 bases, and 12 bases lay between the germline ends. The CDR3 is made up of 14 amino acids. The CDR3 region is CAWRGTGSNSPLHF. DNA of the CDR3: TGTGCCTGGAGGGGCACAGGGTCTAATTCACCCCTCCACTTT.

The genes are TRBV4-3 and TRBJ1-2; perhaps TRBD1 as D (6 bases). The CDR3 contains 14 residues. V was clipped by 5 bases and J by 2 bases, with 12 bases between them. Germline lookup yields CDR1 LGHNA and CDR2 YSLEER. The CDR3 reads CASSLRGTNYGYTF. The DNA of the CDR3 is TGCGCCAGCAGCTTACGGGGGACAAACTATGGCTACACCTTC.